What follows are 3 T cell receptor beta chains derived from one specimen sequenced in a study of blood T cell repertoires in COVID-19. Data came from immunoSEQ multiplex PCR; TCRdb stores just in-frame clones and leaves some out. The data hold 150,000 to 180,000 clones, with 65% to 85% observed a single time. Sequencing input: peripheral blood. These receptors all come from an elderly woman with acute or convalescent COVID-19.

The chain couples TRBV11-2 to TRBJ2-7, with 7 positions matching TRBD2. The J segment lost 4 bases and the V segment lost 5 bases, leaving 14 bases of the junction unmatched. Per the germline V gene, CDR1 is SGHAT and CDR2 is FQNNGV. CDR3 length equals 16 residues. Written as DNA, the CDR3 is TGTGCCAGCAGCCCTACCTTTCTAGCGGCCCTATACGAGCAGTACTTC. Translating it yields CASSPTFLAALYEQYF.

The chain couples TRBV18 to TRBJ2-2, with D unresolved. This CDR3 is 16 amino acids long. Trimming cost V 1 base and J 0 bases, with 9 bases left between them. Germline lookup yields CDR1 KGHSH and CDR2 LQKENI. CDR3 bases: TGTGCCAGCTCACCACTCTCTGCTACGAACACCGGGGAGCTGTTTTTT. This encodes CASSPLSATNTGELFF.

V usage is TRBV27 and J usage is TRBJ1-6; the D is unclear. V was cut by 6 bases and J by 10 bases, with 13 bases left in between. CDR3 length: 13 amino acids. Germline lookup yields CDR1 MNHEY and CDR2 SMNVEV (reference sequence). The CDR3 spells CASSPNRRSPLHF. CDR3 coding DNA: TGTGCCAGCAGCCCTAATCGGAGATCACCCCTCCACTTT.